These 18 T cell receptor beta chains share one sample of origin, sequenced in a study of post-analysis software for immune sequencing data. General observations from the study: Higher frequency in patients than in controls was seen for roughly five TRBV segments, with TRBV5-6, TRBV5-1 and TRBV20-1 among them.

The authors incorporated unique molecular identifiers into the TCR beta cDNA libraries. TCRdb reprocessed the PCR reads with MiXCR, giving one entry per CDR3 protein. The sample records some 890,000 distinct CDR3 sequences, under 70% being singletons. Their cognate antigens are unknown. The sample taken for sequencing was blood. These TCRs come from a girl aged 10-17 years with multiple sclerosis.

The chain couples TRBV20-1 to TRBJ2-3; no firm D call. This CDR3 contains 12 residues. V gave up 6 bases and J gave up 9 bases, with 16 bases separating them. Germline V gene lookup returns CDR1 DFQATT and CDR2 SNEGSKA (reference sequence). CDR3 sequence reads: CSASEASGTQYF. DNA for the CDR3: TGCAGTGCCAGTGAGGCGTCCGGGACGCAGTATTTT.

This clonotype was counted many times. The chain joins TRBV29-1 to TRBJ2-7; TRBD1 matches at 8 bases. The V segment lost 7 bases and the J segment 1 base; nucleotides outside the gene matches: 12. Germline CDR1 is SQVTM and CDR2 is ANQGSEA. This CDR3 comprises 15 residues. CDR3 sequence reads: CSALKLTGVSYEQYF. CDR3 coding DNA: TGCAGCGCCTTGAAACTGACAGGGGTGTCCTACGAGCAGTACTTC.

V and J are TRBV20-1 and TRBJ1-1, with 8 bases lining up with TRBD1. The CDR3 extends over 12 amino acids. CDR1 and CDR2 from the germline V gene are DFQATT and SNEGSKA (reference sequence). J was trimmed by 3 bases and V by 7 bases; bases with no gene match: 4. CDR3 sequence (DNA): TGCAGTGTCACACAGGGGGACACTGAAGCTTTCTTT. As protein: CSVTQGDTEAFF.

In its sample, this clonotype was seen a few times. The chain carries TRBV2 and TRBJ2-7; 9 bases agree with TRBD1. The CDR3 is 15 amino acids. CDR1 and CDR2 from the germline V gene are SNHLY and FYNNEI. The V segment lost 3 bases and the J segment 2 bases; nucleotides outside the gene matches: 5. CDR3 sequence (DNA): TGTGCCAGCAGTGAGGTACAGGGGGCACCCTACGAGCAGTACTTC. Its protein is CASSEVQGAPYEQYF.

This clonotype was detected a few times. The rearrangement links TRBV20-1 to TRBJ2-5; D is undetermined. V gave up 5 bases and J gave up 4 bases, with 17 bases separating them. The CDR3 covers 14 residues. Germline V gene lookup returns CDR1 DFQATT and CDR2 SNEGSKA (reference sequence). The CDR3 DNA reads TGCAGTGCTCGCACCGGGCCTTGGGGAGAGACCCAGTACTTC. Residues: CSARTGPWGETQYF.

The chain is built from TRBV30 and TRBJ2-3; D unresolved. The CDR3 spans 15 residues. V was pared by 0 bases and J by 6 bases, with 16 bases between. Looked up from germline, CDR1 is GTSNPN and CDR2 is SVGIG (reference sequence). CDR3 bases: TGTGCCTGGAGTGTATCACCCCTTACACTCGATACGCAGTATTTT. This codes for CAWSVSPLTLDTQYF.

CDR3 region: CASRRGTSGVGDTQYF. Here the CDR3 DNA reads TGTGCCAGCAGAAGAGGGACTAGCGGAGTGGGGGATACGCAGTATTTT. This rearrangement joins TRBV12-3 or TRBV12-4 to TRBJ2-3; 11 bases are shared with TRBD2. The V and J ends lost 6 bases and 6 bases, in that order; junction bases with no gene match: 11. The CDR3 extends over 16 amino acids.

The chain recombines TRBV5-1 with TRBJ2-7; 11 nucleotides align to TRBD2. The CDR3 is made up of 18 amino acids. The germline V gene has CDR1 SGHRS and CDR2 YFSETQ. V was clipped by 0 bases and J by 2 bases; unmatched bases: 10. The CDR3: CASSLGLAGGGMTYEQYF. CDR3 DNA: TGCGCCAGCAGCTTGGGGCTAGCGGGGGGCGGGATGACCTACGAGCAGTACTTC.

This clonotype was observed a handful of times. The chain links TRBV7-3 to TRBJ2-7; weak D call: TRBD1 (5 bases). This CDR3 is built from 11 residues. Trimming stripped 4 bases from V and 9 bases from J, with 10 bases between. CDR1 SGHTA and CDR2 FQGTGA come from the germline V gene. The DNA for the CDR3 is TGTGCCAGCAGCTACCAGGGATTGCAGTACTTC. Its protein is CASSYQGLQYF.

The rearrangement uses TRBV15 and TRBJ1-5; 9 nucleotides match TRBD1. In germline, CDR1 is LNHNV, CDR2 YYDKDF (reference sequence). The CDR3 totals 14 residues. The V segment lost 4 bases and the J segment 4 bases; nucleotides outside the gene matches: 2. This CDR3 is CATSKQGANQPQHF. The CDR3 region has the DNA TGTGCCACCAGCAAACAGGGGGCGAATCAGCCCCAGCATTTT.

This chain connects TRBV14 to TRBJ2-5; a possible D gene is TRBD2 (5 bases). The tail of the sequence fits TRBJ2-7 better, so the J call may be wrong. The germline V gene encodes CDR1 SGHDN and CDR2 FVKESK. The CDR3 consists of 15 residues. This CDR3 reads CASSQVNSGTYEQYF. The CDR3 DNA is TGTGCCAGCAGCCAAGTTAACAGCGGAACCTACGAGCAGTACTTC.

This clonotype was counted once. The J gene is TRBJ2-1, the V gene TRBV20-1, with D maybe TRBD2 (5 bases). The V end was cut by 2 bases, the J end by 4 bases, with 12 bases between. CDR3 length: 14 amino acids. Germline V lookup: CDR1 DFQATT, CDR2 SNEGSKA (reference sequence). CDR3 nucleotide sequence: TGCAGTGCTAGACACGAGGGCAGGTACAATGAGCAGTTCTTC. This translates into CSARHEGRYNEQFF.

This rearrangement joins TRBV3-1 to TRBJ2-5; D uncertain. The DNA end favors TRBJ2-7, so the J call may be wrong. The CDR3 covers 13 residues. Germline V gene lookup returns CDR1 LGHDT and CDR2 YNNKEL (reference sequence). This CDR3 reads CASSQDRTHEQYF. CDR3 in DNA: TGTGCCAGCAGCCAAGACAGGACCCACGAGCAGTACTTC.

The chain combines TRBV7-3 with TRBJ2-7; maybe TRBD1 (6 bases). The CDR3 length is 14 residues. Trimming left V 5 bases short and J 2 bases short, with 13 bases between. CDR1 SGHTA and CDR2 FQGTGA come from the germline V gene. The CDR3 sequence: CASSPLDSPYEQYF. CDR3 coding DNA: TGTGCCAGCAGCCCGCTGGACAGCCCCTACGAGCAGTACTTC.

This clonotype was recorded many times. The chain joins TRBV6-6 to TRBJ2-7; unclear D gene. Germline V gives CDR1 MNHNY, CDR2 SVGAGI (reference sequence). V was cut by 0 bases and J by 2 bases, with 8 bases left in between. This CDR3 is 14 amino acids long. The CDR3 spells CASSYSTGAYEQYF. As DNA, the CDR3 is TGTGCCAGCAGTTACTCAACCGGAGCCTACGAGCAGTACTTC.

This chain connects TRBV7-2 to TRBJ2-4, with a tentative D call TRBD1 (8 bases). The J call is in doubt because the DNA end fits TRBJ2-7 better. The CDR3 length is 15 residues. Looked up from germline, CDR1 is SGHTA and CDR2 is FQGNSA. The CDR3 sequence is CASSLGPQGGNEQYF. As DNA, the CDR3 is TGTGCCAGCAGCTTAGGGCCACAGGGGGGGAACGAGCAGTACTTC.

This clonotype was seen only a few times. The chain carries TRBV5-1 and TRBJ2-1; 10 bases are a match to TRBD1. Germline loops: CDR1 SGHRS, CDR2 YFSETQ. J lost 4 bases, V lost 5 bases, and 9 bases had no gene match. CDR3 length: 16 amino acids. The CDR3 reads CASRTWTGGDYNEQFF. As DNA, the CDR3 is TGCGCCAGCAGAACCTGGACAGGGGGGGATTACAATGAGCAGTTCTTC.

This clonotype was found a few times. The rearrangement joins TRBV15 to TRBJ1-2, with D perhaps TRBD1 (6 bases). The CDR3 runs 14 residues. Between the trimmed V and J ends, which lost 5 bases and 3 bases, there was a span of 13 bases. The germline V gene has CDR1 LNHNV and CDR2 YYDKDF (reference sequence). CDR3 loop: CATSAQGIDYGYTF. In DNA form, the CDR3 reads TGTGCCACCAGCGCTCAGGGGATTGACTATGGCTACACCTTC.